These 23 T cell receptor beta chains originate from one sample sequenced in a study of blood T cell repertoires in COVID-19 (dated by TCRdb to 2020 to 2022). The protocol used for the library was the immunoSEQ multiplex PCR assay. This is the immuneACCESS table as TCRdb keeps it, with only in-frame sequences that have V and J called. A part of the clones is gone; compared with another copy, unresolved V genes explain less than half, and the rest is unexplained. This sample gives roughly 78,000 clones in total; less than 90% of them show up just once. The top ten clonotypes cover over 10% of the sample. Material: peripheral blood. The receptors here all came from a man in his forties or fifties with COVID-19, enrolled during active disease.

This chain links TRBV28 with TRBJ2-7; possible D gene TRBD1, 6 bases. The CDR3 is 14 residues long. CDR1 and CDR2 from the germline V gene are MDHEN and SYDVKM. V was clipped by 6 bases and J by 2 bases, with 14 bases between them. CDR3 sequence (DNA): TGTGCCAGCAGCCCACAGGGACGGCCCTACGAGCAGTACTTC. It translates to CASSPQGRPYEQYF.

V is TRBV29-1 and J is TRBJ1-5, with a tentative D call TRBD1 (5 bases). This CDR3 is built from 13 residues. CDR1 is SQVTM, CDR2 ANQGSEA, per germline. Trimming removed 6 bases at V and 3 bases at J, with 12 bases between. The CDR3 loop reads CSVADSSNQPQHF. The DNA for the CDR3 is TGCAGCGTGGCCGACAGTTCCAATCAGCCCCAGCATTTT. Based on the CDR3 plus reference TRBV29-1 and TRBJ1-5, the full variable domain is SAVISQKPSRDICQRGTSLTIQCQVDSQVTMMFWYRQQPGQSLTLIATANQGSEATYESGFVIDKFPISRPNLTFSTLTVSNMSPEDSSIYLCSVADSSNQPQHFGDGTRLSIL.

The chain links TRBV20-1 to TRBJ2-3, with 9 positions matching TRBD2. Germline CDR1 DFQATT, CDR2 SNEGSKA (reference sequence). The V and J ends lost 3 bases and 0 bases, in that order; junction bases with no gene match: 1. The CDR3 has 14 amino acids. In nucleotides, the CDR3 is TGCAGTGCTAGTGCGGGAGGGAGCACAGATACGCAGTATTTT. Residues: CSASAGGSTDTQYF.

The chain joins TRBV12-5 to TRBJ2-7, with 8 nucleotides matching TRBD1. V was clipped by 0 bases and J by 1 base; unmatched bases: 5. The CDR3 contains 16 residues. Germline values: CDR1 LGHNT, CDR2 FRNRAP. The CDR3 loop reads CASGLVEQGVSYEQYF. The CDR3 bases are TGTGCTAGTGGTTTGGTAGAACAGGGGGTGTCCTACGAGCAGTACTTC.

The chain recombines TRBV9 with TRBJ1-2; 7 bases match TRBD1. Looked up from germline, CDR1 is SGDLS and CDR2 is YYNGEE. The CDR3 is 16 residues long. With 3 bases clipped from V and 1 base from J, the junction kept 9 bases outside the gene matches. The CDR3 spells CASSGSGTENNYGYTF. The CDR3 DNA follows: TGTGCCAGCAGCGGATCCGGGACAGAAAATAACTATGGCTACACCTTC.

This clone was recorded once. The genes are TRBV7-9 and TRBJ1-5; D not certain. The CDR3 has 14 amino acids. V lost 5 bases, J lost 5 bases, and 13 bases lay in between. From germline, CDR1 is SEHNR and CDR2 FQNEAQ (reference sequence). Here the CDR3 DNA reads TGTGCCAGCAGCGCCGGAACAGATTATCAGCCCCAGCATTTT. Translation gives CASSAGTDYQPQHF. Full variable domain (missing parts from reference TRBV7-9 and TRBJ1-5): DTGVSQNPRHKITKRGQNVTFRCDPISEHNRLYWYRQTLGQGPEFLTYFQNEAQLEKSRLLSDRFSAERPKGSFSTLEIQRTEQGDSAMYLCASSAGTDYQPQHFGDGTRLSIL.

The CDR3 here is CASSQEQREIGKQFF. CDR3 sequence (DNA): TGCGCCAGCAGCCAAGAACAGCGGGAGATCGGAAAGCAGTTCTTC. V usage is TRBV4-3 and J usage is TRBJ2-1, with 8 bases matching TRBD2. The germline V gene has CDR1 LGHNA and CDR2 YSLEER. V lost 0 bases and J lost 11; bases outside the gene matches: 9. The CDR3 totals 15 residues.

The chain is built from TRBV27 and TRBJ2-2; TRBD2 matches at 8 bases. J gave up 3 bases and V 4 bases, and 10 bases lay outside the gene matches. Germline V gene sequence: CDR1 MNHEY, CDR2 SMNVEV (reference sequence). The CDR3 consists of 17 residues. In DNA form, the CDR3 reads TGTGCCAGCAGTTCCTATCCTACTAGCGGACACACCGGGGAGCTGTTTTTT. It yields the protein CASSSYPTSGHTGELFF.

This clone was seen a handful of times. The CDR3 sequence is CAAGFLDEQFF. The CDR3 DNA reads as TGTGCCGCGGGTTTCCTTGATGAGCAGTTCTTC. The chain recombines TRBV25-1 with TRBJ2-1; D perhaps matches TRBD2 (5 bases). The germline CDR1 and CDR2 sequences are MGHDK and SYGVNS. Trimming left V 11 bases short and J 8 bases short, with 13 bases between. The CDR3 is made up of 11 amino acids.

CDR3 sequence (DNA): TGTGCCAGCAGCTTAGGTCGAGCGAACAACGAGCAGTACTTC. It codes for CASSLGRANNEQYF. The rearrangement joins TRBV7-8 to TRBJ2-7; D not certain. Germline V lookup: CDR1 SGHVS, CDR2 FQNEAQ. This CDR3 region has 14 residues. V gave up 1 base and J gave up 5 bases, with 12 bases separating them. Drawing the rest from reference TRBV7-8 and TRBJ2-7, the complete variable domain is GAGVSQSPRYKVAKRGQDVALRCDPISGHVSLFWYQQALGQGPEFLTYFQNEAQLDKSGLPSDRFFAERPEGSVSTLKIQRTQQEDSAVYLCASSLGRANNEQYFGPGTRLTVT.

The rearrangement joins TRBV7-8 to TRBJ2-5; D might be TRBD2 (6 bases). Germline assignment: CDR1 SGHVS and CDR2 FQNEAQ. The CDR3 is made up of 15 amino acids. Trimming removed 3 bases at V and 5 bases at J, with 16 bases between. The DNA for the CDR3 is TGTGCCAGCAGCTTTCTGCCGGGACTTAGGGAGACCCAGTACTTC. It yields the protein CASSFLPGLRETQYF.

This clone is medium-sized (0.01 to 0.1%). The genes are TRBV5-6 and TRBJ1-2, with D perhaps matching TRBD1 (5 bases). The V gene lost 2 bases and the J gene lost 5 bases, with 19 bases spanning the gap. Germline CDR1 reads SGHDT; CDR2 reads YYEEEE. The CDR3 has 16 residues. The CDR3 reads CASSFGAFQASYGYTF. CDR3 nucleotides: TGTGCCAGCAGCTTTGGGGCTTTCCAAGCCTCTTATGGCTACACCTTC.

The CDR3 DNA reads TGTGCCAGCAGCTTAGGAGGCGGGAGGGCTTACGAGCAGTACTTC. It translates to CASSLGGGRAYEQYF. The chain joins TRBV7-2 to TRBJ2-7, with 9 bases aligning to TRBD2. Per the germline V gene, CDR1 is SGHTA and CDR2 is FQGNSA. The ends lost 1 base at V and 4 bases at J; junction bases unmatched: 5. This CDR3 has 15 residues.

The genes are TRBV4-1 and TRBJ1-6; a possible D gene is TRBD1 (5 bases). Germline lookup yields CDR1 MGHRA and CDR2 YSYEKL. V gave up 1 base and J gave up 8 bases, with 15 bases separating them. The CDR3 has 16 residues. CDR3 region: CASSQVRGYRDSPLHF. The CDR3 coding sequence is TGCGCCAGCAGCCAAGTCCGGGGGTATCGGGATTCACCCCTCCACTTT.

This clone was detected a few times. The genes are TRBV5-1 and TRBJ2-2; 10 bases align to TRBD2. V was clipped by 1 base and J by 1 base; unmatched bases: 13. This CDR3 is 20 amino acids long. Germline-derived CDR1 and CDR2 are SGHRS and YFSETQ. As DNA, the CDR3 is TGCGCCAGCAGCTTGAGGGGAGGTCTAGCGGGAGAGGTGAACACCGGGGAGCTGTTTTTT. This codes for CASSLRGGLAGEVNTGELFF.

The chain uses TRBV5-4 and TRBJ2-5; 7 bases are a match to TRBD1. Looked up from germline, CDR1 is SGHNT and CDR2 is YYREEE (reference sequence). The V segment lost 4 bases and the J segment 2 bases; nucleotides outside the gene matches: 2. This CDR3 is built from 13 residues. The CDR3 DNA follows: TGTGCCAGCAGCCCGGGACAGCAAGAGACCCAGTACTTC. Translating gives CASSPGQQETQYF.

The chain couples TRBV18 to TRBJ2-1, with 7 nucleotides matching TRBD1. The CDR3 has 18 amino acids. The germline V gene encodes CDR1 KGHSH and CDR2 LQKENI. Germline trimming cut 1 base from V and 5 bases from J; bases unmatched to any gene: 14. This chain's CDR3 is CASSPRRRTGTENNEQFF. The DNA for the CDR3 is TGTGCCAGCTCACCACGTAGAAGAACAGGGACAGAAAACAATGAGCAGTTCTTC.

The chain links TRBV11-2 to TRBJ2-7; 9 positions agree with TRBD2. This CDR3 region has 16 residues. With 6 bases clipped from V and 3 bases from J, the junction kept 12 bases outside the gene matches. CDR1 and CDR2 from the germline V gene are SGHAT and FQNNGV. The chain's CDR3 is CASRRLAAGGGYEQYF. CDR3 bases: TGTGCCAGCAGGAGACTAGCGGCAGGGGGGGGCTACGAGCAGTACTTC.

The V call is TRBV2, the J call TRBJ2-5, with D perhaps matching TRBD2 (6 bases). Per the germline V gene, CDR1 is SNHLY and CDR2 is FYNNEI. V was cut by 6 bases and J by 4 bases, with 18 bases left in between. CDR3 length: 15 amino acids. CDR3 sequence reads: CASRAPRLVRETQYF. DNA of the CDR3: TGTGCCAGCAGAGCCCCACGACTAGTTCGAGAGACCCAGTACTTC.

The V gene is TRBV2, the J gene TRBJ1-2; 9 nucleotides match TRBD1. The CDR3 sequence is 14 residues long. Trimming cost V 8 bases and J 2 bases; bases outside gene matches: 6. Looked up from germline, CDR1 is SNHLY and CDR2 is FYNNEI. The CDR3 spells CASAPGQGNYGYTF. The CDR3 DNA follows: TGTGCCAGCGCCCCGGGACAGGGCAACTATGGCTACACCTTC.

The chain couples TRBV6-1 to TRBJ1-2; D perhaps matches TRBD1 (5 bases). There are 16 residues in the CDR3. The V gene's germline CDR1 is MNHNS and CDR2 SASEGT. Trimming left V 2 bases short and J 0 bases short, with 13 bases between. CDR3 in DNA: TGTGCCAGCAGTGAAAAGGGGAAGGGGACTAACTATGGCTACACCTTC. This codes for CASSEKGKGTNYGYTF.

The chain joins TRBV13 to TRBJ1-1; D ambiguous. Germline V gene sequence: CDR1 PRHDT, CDR2 FYEKMQ (reference sequence). The germline V and J ends were trimmed by 7 bases and 3 bases, with 6 bases remaining between them. The CDR3 contains 11 residues. The CDR3 sequence: CASKSYTEAFF. The CDR3 DNA reads TGTGCCAGCAAGAGCTACACTGAAGCTTTCTTT.

The chain joins TRBV7-2 to TRBJ1-5, with 7 bases lining up with TRBD1. This CDR3 comprises 13 residues. In germline, CDR1 is SGHTA, CDR2 FQGNSA. V shed 4 bases and J 6 bases; nucleotides not matched to a gene: 3. The CDR3 nucleotides read TGTGCCAGCAGCTACAGGGGCGGTCAGCCCCAGCATTTT. It encodes CASSYRGGQPQHF.